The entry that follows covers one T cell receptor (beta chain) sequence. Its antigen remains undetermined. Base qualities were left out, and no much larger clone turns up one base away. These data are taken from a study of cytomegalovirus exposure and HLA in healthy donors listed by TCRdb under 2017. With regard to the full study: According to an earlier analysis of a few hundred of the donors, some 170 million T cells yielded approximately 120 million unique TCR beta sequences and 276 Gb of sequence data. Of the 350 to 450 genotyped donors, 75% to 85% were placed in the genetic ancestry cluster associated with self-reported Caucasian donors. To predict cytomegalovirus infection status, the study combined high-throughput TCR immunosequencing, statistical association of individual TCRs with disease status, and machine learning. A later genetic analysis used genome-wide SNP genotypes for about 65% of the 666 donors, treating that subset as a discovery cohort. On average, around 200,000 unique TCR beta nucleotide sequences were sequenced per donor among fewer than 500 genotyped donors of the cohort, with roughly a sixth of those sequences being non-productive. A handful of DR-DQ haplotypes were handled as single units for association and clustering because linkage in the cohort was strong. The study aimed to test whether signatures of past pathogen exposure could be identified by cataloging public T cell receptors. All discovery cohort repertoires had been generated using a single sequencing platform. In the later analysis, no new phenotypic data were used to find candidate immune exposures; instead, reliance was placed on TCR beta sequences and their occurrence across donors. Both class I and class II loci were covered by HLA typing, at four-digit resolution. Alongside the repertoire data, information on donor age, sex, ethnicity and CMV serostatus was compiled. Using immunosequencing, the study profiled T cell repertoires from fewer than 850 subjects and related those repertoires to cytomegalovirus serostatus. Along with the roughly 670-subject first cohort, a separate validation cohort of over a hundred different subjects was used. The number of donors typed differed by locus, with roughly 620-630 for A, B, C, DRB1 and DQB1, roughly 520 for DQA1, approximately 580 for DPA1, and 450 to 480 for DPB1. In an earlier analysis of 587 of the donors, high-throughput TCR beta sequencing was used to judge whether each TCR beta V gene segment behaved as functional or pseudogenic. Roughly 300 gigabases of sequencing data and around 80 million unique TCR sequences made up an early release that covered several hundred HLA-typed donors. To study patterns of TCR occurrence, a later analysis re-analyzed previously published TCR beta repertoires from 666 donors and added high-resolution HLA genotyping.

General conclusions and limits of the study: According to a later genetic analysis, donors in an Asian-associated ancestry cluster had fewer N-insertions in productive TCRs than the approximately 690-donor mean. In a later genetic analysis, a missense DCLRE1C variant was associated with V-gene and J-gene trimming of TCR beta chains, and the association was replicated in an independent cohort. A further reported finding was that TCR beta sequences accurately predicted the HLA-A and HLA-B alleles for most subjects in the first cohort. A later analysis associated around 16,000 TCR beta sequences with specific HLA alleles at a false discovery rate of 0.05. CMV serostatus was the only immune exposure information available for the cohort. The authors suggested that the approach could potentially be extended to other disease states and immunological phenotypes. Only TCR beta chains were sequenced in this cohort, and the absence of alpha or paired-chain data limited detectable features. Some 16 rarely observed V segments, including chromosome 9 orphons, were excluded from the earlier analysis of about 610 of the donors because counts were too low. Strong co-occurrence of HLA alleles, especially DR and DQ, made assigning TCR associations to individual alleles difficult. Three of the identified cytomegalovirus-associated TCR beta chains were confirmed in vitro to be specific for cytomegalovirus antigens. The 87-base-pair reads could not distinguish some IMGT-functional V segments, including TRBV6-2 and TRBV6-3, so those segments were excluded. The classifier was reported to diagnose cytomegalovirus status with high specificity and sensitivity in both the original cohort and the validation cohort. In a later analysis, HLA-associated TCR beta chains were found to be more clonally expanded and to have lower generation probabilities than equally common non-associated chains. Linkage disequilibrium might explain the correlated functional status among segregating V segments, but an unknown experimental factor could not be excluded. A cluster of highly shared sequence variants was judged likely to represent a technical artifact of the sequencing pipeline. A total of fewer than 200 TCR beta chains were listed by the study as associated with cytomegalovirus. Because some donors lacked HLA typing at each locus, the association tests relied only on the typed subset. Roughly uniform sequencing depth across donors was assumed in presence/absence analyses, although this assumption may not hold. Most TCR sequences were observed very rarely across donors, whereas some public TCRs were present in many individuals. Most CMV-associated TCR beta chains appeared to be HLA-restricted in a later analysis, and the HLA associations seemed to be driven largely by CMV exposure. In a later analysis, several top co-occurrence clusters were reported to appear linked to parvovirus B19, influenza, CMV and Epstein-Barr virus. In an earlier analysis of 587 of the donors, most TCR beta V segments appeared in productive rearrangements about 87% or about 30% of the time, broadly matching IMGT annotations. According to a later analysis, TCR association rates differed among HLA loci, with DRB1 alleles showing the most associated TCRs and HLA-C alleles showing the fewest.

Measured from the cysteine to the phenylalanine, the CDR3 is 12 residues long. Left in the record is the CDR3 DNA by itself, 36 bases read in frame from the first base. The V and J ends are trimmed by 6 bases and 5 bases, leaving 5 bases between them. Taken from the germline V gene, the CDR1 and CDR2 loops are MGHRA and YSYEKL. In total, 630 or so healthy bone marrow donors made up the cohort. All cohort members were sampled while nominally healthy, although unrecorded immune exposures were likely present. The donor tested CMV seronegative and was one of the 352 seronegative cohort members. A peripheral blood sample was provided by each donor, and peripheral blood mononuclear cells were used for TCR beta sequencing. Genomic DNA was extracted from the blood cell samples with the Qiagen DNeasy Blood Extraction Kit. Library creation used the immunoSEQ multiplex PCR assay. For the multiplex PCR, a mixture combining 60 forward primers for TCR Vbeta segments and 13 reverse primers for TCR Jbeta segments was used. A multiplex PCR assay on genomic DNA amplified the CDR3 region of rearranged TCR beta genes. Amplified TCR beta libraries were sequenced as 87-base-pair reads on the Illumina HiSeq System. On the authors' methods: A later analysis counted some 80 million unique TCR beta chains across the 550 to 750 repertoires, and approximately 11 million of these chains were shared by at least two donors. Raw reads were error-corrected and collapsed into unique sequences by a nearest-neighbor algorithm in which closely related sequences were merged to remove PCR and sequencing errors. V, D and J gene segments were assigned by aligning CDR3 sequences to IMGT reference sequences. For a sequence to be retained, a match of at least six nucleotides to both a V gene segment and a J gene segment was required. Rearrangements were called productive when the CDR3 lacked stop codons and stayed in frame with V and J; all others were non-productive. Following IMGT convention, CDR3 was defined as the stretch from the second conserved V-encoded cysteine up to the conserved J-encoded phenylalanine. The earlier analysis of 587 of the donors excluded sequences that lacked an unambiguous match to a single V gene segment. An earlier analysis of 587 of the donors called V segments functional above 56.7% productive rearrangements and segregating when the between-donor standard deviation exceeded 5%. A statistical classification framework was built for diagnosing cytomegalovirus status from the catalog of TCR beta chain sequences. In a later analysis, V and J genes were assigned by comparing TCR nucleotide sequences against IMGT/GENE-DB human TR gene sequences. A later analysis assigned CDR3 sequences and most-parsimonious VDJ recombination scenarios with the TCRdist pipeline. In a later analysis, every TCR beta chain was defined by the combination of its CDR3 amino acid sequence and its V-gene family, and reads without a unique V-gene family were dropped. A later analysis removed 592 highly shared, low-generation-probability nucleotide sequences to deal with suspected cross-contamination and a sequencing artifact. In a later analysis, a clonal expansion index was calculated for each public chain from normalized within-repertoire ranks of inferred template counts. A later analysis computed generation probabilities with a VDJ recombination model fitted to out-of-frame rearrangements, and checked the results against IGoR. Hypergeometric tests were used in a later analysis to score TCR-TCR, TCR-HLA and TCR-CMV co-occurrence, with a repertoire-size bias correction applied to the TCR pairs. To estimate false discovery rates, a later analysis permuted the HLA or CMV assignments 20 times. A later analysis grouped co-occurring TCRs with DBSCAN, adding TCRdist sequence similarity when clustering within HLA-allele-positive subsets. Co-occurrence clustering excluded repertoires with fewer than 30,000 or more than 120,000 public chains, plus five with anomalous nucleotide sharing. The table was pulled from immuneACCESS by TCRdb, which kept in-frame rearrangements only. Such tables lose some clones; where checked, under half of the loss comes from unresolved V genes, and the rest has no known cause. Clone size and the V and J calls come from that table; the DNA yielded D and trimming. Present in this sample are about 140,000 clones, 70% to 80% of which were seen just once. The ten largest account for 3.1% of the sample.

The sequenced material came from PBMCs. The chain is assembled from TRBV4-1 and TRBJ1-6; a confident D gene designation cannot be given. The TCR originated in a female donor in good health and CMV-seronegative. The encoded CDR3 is CASRLDNSPLHF. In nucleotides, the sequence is TGCGCCAGCAGGTTAGATAATTCACCCCTCCACTTT.